These 27 T cell receptor beta chains came from one sample sequenced in a study of cytomegalovirus exposure and HLA in healthy donors. This table comes from immunoSEQ multiplex PCR, and its TCRdb copy is limited to in-frame clones, with some not included. This table has over 150,000 clones, 84% appearing once. The sequencing input was PBMCs. Source of these receptors: a woman younger than 30 in good health and CMV-seropositive.

The CDR3 spells CASSRQGPRNEQFF. The CDR3 coding sequence is TGTGCCAGCTCACGACAGGGGCCGAGGAATGAGCAGTTCTTC. This rearrangement joins TRBV18 to TRBJ2-1; 8 bases agree with TRBD1. The V gene end was trimmed by 4 bases and the J gene end by 7 bases; junction bases not matched to a gene: 6. Looked up from germline, CDR1 is KGHSH and CDR2 is LQKENI. This CDR3 has 14 residues.

The chain couples TRBV25-1 to TRBJ2-3, with a tentative D call TRBD1 (6 bases). Germline CDR1 is MGHDK and CDR2 is SYGVNS. Trimming took 6 bases from V and 3 from J, leaving 19 bases between them. The CDR3 has 16 amino acids. CDR3 nucleotide sequence: TGTGCCAGCAGGGAAACAGGGCGGGCGGTGACAGATACGCAGTATTTT. Translation: CASRETGRAVTDTQYF. Looking up the rest from reference TRBV25-1 and TRBJ2-3 gives the full variable domain: EADIYQTPRYLVIGTGKKITLECSQTMGHDKMYWYQQDPGMELHLIHYSYGVNSTEKGDLSSESTVSRIRTEHFPLTLESARPSHTSQYLCASRETGRAVTDTQYFGPGTRLTVL.

V and J are TRBV5-6 and TRBJ1-2; D remains unclear. V gave up 1 base and J gave up 8 bases, with 12 bases separating them. Germline V gives CDR1 SGHDT, CDR2 YYEEEE. The CDR3 runs to 13 residues. The CDR3 DNA is TGTGCCAGCAGCTTGCCACTAGGTGGCGGCTACACCTTC. It translates to CASSLPLGGGYTF.

The chain has TRBV7-8 and TRBJ1-3, with 7 bases that match TRBD1. Trimming cost V 5 bases and J 4 bases; bases outside gene matches: 8. The germline V gene has CDR1 SGHVS and CDR2 FQNEAQ. The CDR3 totals 15 residues. DNA for the CDR3: TGTGCCAGCAGCGATACCAGGGGGTCCGGAAACACCATATATTTT. Amino acid sequence: CASSDTRGSGNTIYF. The complete variable domain, with remaining parts taken from reference TRBV7-8 and TRBJ1-3, reads GAGVSQSPRYKVAKRGQDVALRCDPISGHVSLFWYQQALGQGPEFLTYFQNEAQLDKSGLPSDRFFAERPEGSVSTLKIQRTQQEDSAVYLCASSDTRGSGNTIYFGEGSWLTVV.

This clone has a single count. The V gene is TRBV5-1, the J gene TRBJ1-6; D might be TRBD1 (5 bases). Trimming cost V 4 bases and J 8 bases, with 13 bases left between them. This CDR3 region has 14 residues. The V gene's germline CDR1 is SGHRS and CDR2 YFSETQ. The CDR3 is CASSGGTDHSPLHF. For the CDR3, the DNA is TGCGCCAGCAGCGGCGGGACTGACCATTCACCCCTCCACTTT.

V is TRBV4-3 and J is TRBJ2-3; tentative D call: TRBD1 (6 bases). Germline assignment: CDR1 LGHNA and CDR2 YSLEER. The CDR3 extends over 13 amino acids. Trimming cost V 0 bases and J 14 bases, with 15 bases left between them. The CDR3 bases are TGCGCCAGCAGCCAAGATGCACAGGGCCGTGGGTATTTT. This sequence encodes CASSQDAQGRGYF.

This chain links TRBV2 with TRBJ2-7; D is perhaps TRBD2 (6 bases). Between the trimmed V and J ends, which lost 10 bases and 0 bases, there was a span of 13 bases. From germline, CDR1 is SNHLY and CDR2 FYNNEI. The length of the CDR3 is 13 residues. The CDR3 loop is CATAGLSSYEQYF. CDR3 sequence (DNA): TGTGCCACCGCGGGGCTGAGCTCCTACGAGCAGTACTTC. Full variable domain (missing parts from reference TRBV2 and TRBJ2-7): EPEVTQTPSHQVTQMGQEVILRCVPISNHLYFYWYRQILGQKVEFLVSFYNNEISEKSEIFDDQFSVERPDGSNFTLKIRSTKLEDSAMYFCATAGLSSYEQYFGPGTRLTVT.

V is TRBV5-8 and J is TRBJ2-1; tentatively, D is TRBD1 (7 bases). Deletions cut 7 bases from V and 3 bases from J, with 11 bases between. This CDR3 region has 13 residues. CDR1 and CDR2 from the germline V gene are SGHTS and YDEGEE. This CDR3 is CASDREVYNEQFF. CDR3 sequence (DNA): TGTGCCAGCGACAGGGAGGTCTACAATGAGCAGTTCTTC. Complete variable domain (other parts from reference TRBV5-8 and TRBJ2-1): EAGVTQSPTHLIKTRGQQATLRCSPISGHTSVYWYQQALGLGLQFLLWYDEGEERNRGNFPPRFSGRQFPNYSSELNVNALELEDSALYLCASDREVYNEQFFGPGTRLTVL.

The table lists this clone with a count of one. The gene calls are TRBV10-1 and TRBJ1-3, with a weak D call TRBD1 (5 bases). Trimming shortened V by 5 bases and J by 2 bases, and 10 bases separated the two germline ends. The CDR3 consists of 14 residues. Germline CDR1 is WNHNN and CDR2 is SYGVQD (reference sequence). The CDR3 DNA reads TGCGCCAGCAGTTTTTCAGGGACTGGAAACACCATATATTTT. Its translation: CASSFSGTGNTIYF.

This clone came up a few times. The chain carries TRBV29-1 and TRBJ1-2, with a tentative D call TRBD1 (6 bases). This CDR3 is built from 13 residues. Germline values: CDR1 SQVTM, CDR2 ANQGSEA. Trimming cost V 3 bases and J 3 bases, with 11 bases left between them. CDR3 sequence: CSVDQGKDYGYTF. The CDR3 DNA reads TGCAGCGTTGATCAGGGGAAAGACTATGGCTACACCTTC. The whole variable domain, remainder taken from reference TRBV29-1 and TRBJ1-2, is SAVISQKPSRDICQRGTSLTIQCQVDSQVTMMFWYRQQPGQSLTLIATANQGSEATYESGFVIDKFPISRPNLTFSTLTVSNMSPEDSSIYLCSVDQGKDYGYTFGSGTRLTVV.

The chain combines TRBV27 with TRBJ2-7, with a weak D call TRBD1 (5 bases). The V gene lost 8 bases and the J gene lost 5 bases, with 25 bases spanning the gap. Germline V gene sequence: CDR1 MNHEY, CDR2 SMNVEV (reference sequence). This CDR3 has 16 amino acids. CDR3 bases: TGTGCCAGCCTCCCTCAGGGCAGGCCGATTGTCCACGAGCAGTACTTC. The encoded protein is CASLPQGRPIVHEQYF.

The chain is built from TRBV19 and TRBJ2-7; possibly TRBD1 for D (5 bases). The CDR3 has 13 amino acids. Germline assignment: CDR1 LNHDA and CDR2 SQIVND (reference sequence). The germline V and J ends were trimmed by 5 bases and 4 bases, with 12 bases remaining between them. This chain's CDR3 is CASSGHKQYEQYF. The CDR3 region has the DNA TGTGCCAGTAGTGGACACAAACAATACGAGCAGTACTTC.

V usage is TRBV7-2 and J usage is TRBJ2-5; possible D gene TRBD2, 6 bases. The CDR3 has 14 residues. CDR1 is SGHTA and CDR2 is FQGNSA in the germline V gene. Trimming cost V 4 bases and J 1 base, with 10 bases left between them. CDR3 region: CASSSGTFQETQYF. The DNA of the CDR3 is TGTGCCAGCAGCTCAGGGACTTTCCAAGAGACCCAGTACTTC. The complete variable domain, with remaining parts taken from reference TRBV7-2 and TRBJ2-5, reads GAGVSQSPSNKVTEKGKDVELRCDPISGHTALYWYRQSLGQGLEFLIYFQGNSAPDKSGLPSDRFSAERTGGSVSTLTIQRTQQEDSAVYLCASSSGTFQETQYFGPGTRLLVL.

The chain combines TRBV10-3 with TRBJ1-6; 9 nucleotides agree with TRBD1. V lost 2 bases and J lost 12; bases outside the gene matches: 8. The CDR3 covers 15 residues. Germline V gene sequence: CDR1 ENHRY, CDR2 SYGVKD. Here the CDR3 DNA reads TGTGCCATCAGTGAGGGGACAGGGCTGCACCTACCCCTCCACTTT. Its protein product is CAISEGTGLHLPLHF.

The chain has TRBV4-1 and TRBJ1-2; tentatively, D is TRBD1 (5 bases). This CDR3 is built from 14 residues. The germline V and J ends were trimmed by 3 bases and 4 bases, with 12 bases remaining between them. Per germline, CDR1 MGHRA and CDR2 YSYEKL. The CDR3 DNA follows: TGCGCCAGCAGCCAGGACGGGGGAGCCTATGGCTACACCTTC. Its translation is CASSQDGGAYGYTF.

The V and J genes are TRBV6-1 and TRBJ1-3; the D gene is possibly TRBD1 (5 bases). Between the trimmed V and J ends, which lost 4 bases and 1 base, there was a span of 11 bases. This CDR3 region has 15 residues. CDR1 and CDR2 from the germline V gene are MNHNS and SASEGT. CDR3 nucleotides: TGTGCCAGCAGTGTGGGGGGGTTTTCTGGAAACACCATATATTTT. It is translated as CASSVGGFSGNTIYF.

The genes are TRBV2 and TRBJ1-2, with 8 positions matching TRBD1. From germline, CDR1 is SNHLY and CDR2 FYNNEI. The CDR3 extends over 15 amino acids. Germline trimming cut 6 bases from V and 8 bases from J; bases unmatched to any gene: 14. The CDR3 DNA follows: TGTGCCAGCAGAGCCCGACGGACAGGGAGGTGGGGCTACACCTTC. This gives the protein CASRARRTGRWGYTF.

J is TRBJ2-3 and V is TRBV14; 7 bases fit TRBD2. Germline V gene lookup returns CDR1 SGHDN and CDR2 FVKESK. The CDR3 is made up of 14 amino acids. V lost 2 bases, J lost 7 bases, and 6 bases stayed unmatched. The CDR3 DNA reads TGTGCCAGCAGCCAACCTGGACTAGAGTATACGCAGTATTTT. Its protein product is CASSQPGLEYTQYF.

The V call is TRBV6-5, the J call TRBJ1-2; maybe TRBD1 (5 bases). This CDR3 has 14 residues. The germline CDR1 and CDR2 sequences are MNHEY and SVGAGI. Trimming removed 0 bases from V and 8 bases from J, with 13 bases in between. DNA for the CDR3: TGTGCCAGCAGTTACTCGTTCAGGGCGTGGGGCTACACCTTC. Residues: CASSYSFRAWGYTF.

This clone appeared a single time. V usage is TRBV11-2 and J usage is TRBJ1-1; D call uncertain. V was clipped by 0 bases and J by 3 bases, with 8 bases between them. This CDR3 has 14 amino acids. Germline lookup yields CDR1 SGHAT and CDR2 FQNNGV. The CDR3 is CASSLDSVYTEAFF. DNA for the CDR3: TGTGCCAGCAGCTTAGATAGTGTCTACACTGAAGCTTTCTTT. Full variable domain (missing parts from reference TRBV11-2 and TRBJ1-1): EAGVAQSPRYKIIEKRQSVAFWCNPISGHATLYWYQQILGQGPKLLIQFQNNGVVDDSQLPKDRFSAERLKGVDSTLKIQPAKLEDSAVYLCASSLDSVYTEAFFGQGTRLTVV.

The rearrangement uses TRBV6-5 and TRBJ1-1; no reliable D call. CDR3 length: 14 residues. Germline V gene sequence: CDR1 MNHEY, CDR2 SVGAGI. The V and J ends lost 5 bases and 0 bases respectively, with 10 bases between them. The CDR3 loop reads CASSGRIMNTEAFF. CDR3 nucleotide sequence: TGTGCCAGCAGTGGGAGAATCATGAACACTGAAGCTTTCTTT.

The gene calls are TRBV4-2 and TRBJ2-7, with TRBD2 as a possible D gene (6 bases). Trimming took off 2 bases at V and 0 bases at J, with 11 bases between the two ends. Germline V lookup: CDR1 LGHNA, CDR2 YNFKEQ. This CDR3 has 15 amino acids. CDR3 coding DNA: TGTGCCAGCAGCCAACAGGGAGGAGTCTCCTACGAGCAGTACTTC. It encodes CASSQQGGVSYEQYF.

A few counts support this clone. The chain is built from TRBV4-2 and TRBJ2-7; D perhaps matches TRBD1 (5 bases). The CDR3 totals 16 residues. CDR1 is LGHNA and CDR2 is YNFKEQ in the germline V gene. V was clipped by 3 bases and J by 3 bases, with 18 bases between them. This CDR3 is CASSQDNRTRDYEQYF. CDR3 DNA: TGTGCCAGCAGCCAGGATAATCGGACAAGGGACTACGAGCAGTACTTC.

J is TRBJ2-6 and V is TRBV5-6; 8 bases match TRBD1. The ends lost 6 bases at V and 9 bases at J; junction bases unmatched: 5. CDR3 length: 13 amino acids. In germline, CDR1 is SGHDT, CDR2 YYEEEE. CDR3 amino acids: CASTLDRVNVLTF. The CDR3, as DNA: TGTGCCAGCACCCTGGACAGGGTCAACGTCCTGACTTTC.

The chain has TRBV29-1 and TRBJ2-7; TRBD1 might be the D (6 bases). Germline V gene sequence: CDR1 SQVTM, CDR2 ANQGSEA. The CDR3 loop spans 14 amino acids. V lost 8 bases and J lost 0, with 17 bases in between. Here the CDR3 DNA reads TGCAGCACAATCGCAGGGGTGGACTCCTACGAGCAGTACTTC. As protein: CSTIAGVDSYEQYF.

In DNA form, the CDR3 reads TGTGCCAGCAGCGTACGGGGAACTACAGATACGCAGTATTTT. Its translation is CASSVRGTTDTQYF. This rearrangement joins TRBV9 to TRBJ2-3; the D gene is possibly TRBD2 (5 bases). Per the germline V gene, CDR1 is SGDLS and CDR2 is YYNGEE. CDR3 length: 14 amino acids. V lost 1 base to trimming and J lost 3 bases, with 9 bases between them.

This clone is a singleton in its sample. V is TRBV6-5 and J is TRBJ1-4; tentatively, D is TRBD1 (6 bases). Trimming left V 6 bases short and J 0 bases short, with 11 bases between. The CDR3 has 15 residues. CDR1 MNHEY and CDR2 SVGAGI come from the germline V gene. This CDR3 is CASSLGGTTNEKLFF. CDR3 coding DNA: TGTGCCAGCAGCCTAGGGGGAACAACTAATGAAAAACTGTTTTTT.